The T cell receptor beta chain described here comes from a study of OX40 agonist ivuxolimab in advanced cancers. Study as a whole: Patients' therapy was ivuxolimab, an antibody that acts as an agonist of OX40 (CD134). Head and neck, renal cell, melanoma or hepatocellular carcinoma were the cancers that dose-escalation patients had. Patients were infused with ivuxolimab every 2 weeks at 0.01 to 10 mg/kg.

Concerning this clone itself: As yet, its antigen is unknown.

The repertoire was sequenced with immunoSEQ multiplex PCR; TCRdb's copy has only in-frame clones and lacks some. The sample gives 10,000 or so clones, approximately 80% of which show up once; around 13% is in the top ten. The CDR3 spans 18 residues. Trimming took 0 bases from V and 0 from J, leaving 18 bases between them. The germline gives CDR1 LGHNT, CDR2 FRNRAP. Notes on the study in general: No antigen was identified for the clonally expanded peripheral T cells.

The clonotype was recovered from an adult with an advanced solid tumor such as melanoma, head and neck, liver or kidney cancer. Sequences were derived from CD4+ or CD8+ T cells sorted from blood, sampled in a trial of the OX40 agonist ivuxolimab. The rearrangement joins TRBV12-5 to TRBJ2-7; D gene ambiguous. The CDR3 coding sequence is TGTGCTAGTGGTTTGGTATTGAGTGGGCTCCTGAGCTCCTACGAGCAGTACTTC. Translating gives CASGLVLSGLLSSYEQYF.